The 18 T cell receptor beta chains in this list originate from one sample, sequenced in a study of blood T cell repertoires in COVID-19. TCRdb's table, derived via immunoSEQ multiplex PCR, lists solely in-frame clones and lacks some. The table lists 180,000 or so clones, over 70% of them singletons, with 9.5% to 12% in the top ten. Sample: PBMCs or T cells enriched from blood (not recorded which). The receptors shown here come from a man aged 45-65 years who had recovered from COVID-19.

This clone was recorded once. The chain links TRBV2 to TRBJ2-2, with a weak D call TRBD2 (5 bases). V gave up 3 bases and J gave up 6 bases, with 8 bases separating them. This CDR3 has 13 amino acids. Germline assignment: CDR1 SNHLY and CDR2 FYNNEI. CDR3 residues: CASSDGLPGELFF. The CDR3, as DNA: TGTGCCAGCAGTGATGGACTCCCCGGGGAGCTGTTTTTT.

The V gene is TRBV6-1, the J gene TRBJ1-2; D is possibly TRBD1 (5 bases). Trimming removed 0 bases at V and 4 bases at J, with 15 bases between. The germline V gene encodes CDR1 MNHNS and CDR2 SASEGT. The CDR3 extends over 16 amino acids. CDR3 DNA: TGTGCCAGCAGTGAAGCTGCCCTGGCAGGGCCCTATGGCTACACCTTC. This codes for CASSEAALAGPYGYTF.

The chain combines TRBV7-9 with TRBJ2-1, with TRBD1 matching over 8 bases. The CDR3 contains 16 residues. Germline trimming cut 1 base from V and 5 bases from J; bases unmatched to any gene: 7. Germline assignment: CDR1 SEHNR and CDR2 FQNEAQ (reference sequence). The CDR3 coding sequence is TGTGCCAGCAGCTTAGATCCCGGACAGGGTCACAATGAGCAGTTCTTC. This gives the protein CASSLDPGQGHNEQFF. The whole variable domain, remainder taken from reference TRBV7-9 and TRBJ2-1, is DTGVSQNPRHKITKRGQNVTFRCDPISEHNRLYWYRQTLGQGPEFLTYFQNEAQLEKSRLLSDRFSAERPKGSFSTLEIQRTEQGDSAMYLCASSLDPGQGHNEQFFGPGTRLTVL.

The V and J genes are TRBV19 and TRBJ1-4; D is uncertain. The germline V and J ends were trimmed by 5 bases and 3 bases, with 16 bases remaining between them. Germline loops: CDR1 LNHDA, CDR2 SQIVND (reference sequence). CDR3 length equals 16 residues. DNA for the CDR3: TGTGCCAGTAGTTCCCGGACTCATGCGGCTAATGAAAAACTGTTTTTT. It yields the protein CASSSRTHAANEKLFF.

This chain links TRBV7-8 with TRBJ1-6; 7 nucleotides align to TRBD1. Germline CDR1 reads SGHVS; CDR2 reads FQNEAQ. With V trimmed by 7 bases and J by 0 bases, 9 bases remained unmatched. The CDR3 totals 17 residues. The CDR3 DNA reads TGTGCCAGCACCCGGACACAGGGGTTCTCCTATAATTCACCCCTCCACTTT. Amino acid sequence: CASTRTQGFSYNSPLHF.

The genes are TRBV18 and TRBJ2-1; 10 bases are shared with TRBD2. V lost 6 bases to trimming and J lost 0 bases; unmatched junction nucleotides: 2. Germline V gene data show CDR1 as KGHSH and CDR2 as LQKENI. The CDR3 spans 15 residues. In nucleotides, the CDR3 is TGTGCCAGCTCCTCTAGCGGGAGCTCCTACAATGAGCAGTTCTTC. Residues: CASSSSGSSYNEQFF.

This sequence joins TRBV5-4 and TRBJ2-7, with D maybe TRBD2 (5 bases). This CDR3 spans 14 amino acids. Trimming left V 4 bases short and J 2 bases short, with 13 bases between. The germline CDR1 and CDR2 sequences are SGHNT and YYREEE (reference sequence). The CDR3 loop reads CASSPRGSAYEQYF. The DNA for the CDR3 is TGTGCCAGCAGCCCTAGAGGGAGCGCCTACGAGCAGTACTTC.

The chain employs TRBV19 and TRBJ2-1, with 7 bases matching TRBD2. From germline, CDR1 is LNHDA and CDR2 SQIVND (reference sequence). There are 13 residues in the CDR3. The chain's CDR3 is CASGPTGGNEQFF. For the CDR3, the DNA is TGTGCGTCGGGGCCGACCGGGGGGAATGAGCAGTTCTTC.

CDR3 in amino acids: CASSLAQGAGETQYF. CDR3 DNA: TGTGCCAGCAGCTTAGCTCAGGGGGCCGGAGAGACCCAGTACTTC. The gene calls are TRBV11-3 and TRBJ2-5, with 8 positions matching TRBD1. In germline, CDR1 is SGHNT, CDR2 YENEEA. V shed 1 base, J shed 4 bases, and the junction held 5 bases outside the gene matches. This CDR3 comprises 15 residues. Based on the CDR3 plus reference TRBV11-3 and TRBJ2-5, the full variable domain is EAGVVQSPRYKIIEKKQPVAFWCNPISGHNTLYWYLQNLGQGPELLIRYENEEAVDDSQLPKDRFSAERLKGVDSTLKIQPAELGDSAVYLCASSLAQGAGETQYFGPGTRLLVL.

The chain carries TRBV2 and TRBJ2-7, with 10 bases identical to TRBD1. The germline CDR1 and CDR2 sequences are SNHLY and FYNNEI. Unmatched junction bases numbered 7, after V lost 11 bases and J lost 6 bases. This CDR3 comprises 12 residues. Here the CDR3 DNA reads TGTGCCGAGTCCGGGACAGGGGTCGAGCAGTACTTC. Translation: CAESGTGVEQYF.

The chain uses TRBV6-1 and TRBJ2-7; no reliable D call. The CDR3 loop spans 14 amino acids. The germline V and J ends were trimmed by 3 bases and 1 base, with 10 bases remaining between them. Germline CDR1 and CDR2: MNHNS and SASEGT. The CDR3 DNA sequence: TGTGCCAGCAGTGACCGACGGGTTTCCTACGAGCAGTACTTC. This translates into CASSDRRVSYEQYF.

The chain joins TRBV4-2 to TRBJ2-7, with TRBD2 matching 7 bases. Germline trimming cut 0 bases from V and 2 bases from J; bases unmatched to any gene: 7. CDR1 and CDR2 from the germline V gene are LGHNA and YNFKEQ. This CDR3 region has 16 residues. This CDR3 is CASSQDESGTPYEQYF. CDR3 coding DNA: TGTGCCAGCAGCCAAGATGAAAGCGGGACTCCCTACGAGCAGTACTTC.

The chain recombines TRBV9 with TRBJ1-4; D gene unclear. Germline values: CDR1 SGDLS, CDR2 YYNGEE. The V end was cut by 0 bases, the J end by 5 bases, with 17 bases between. This CDR3 has 17 residues. The CDR3 loop reads CASSVGAAGRKNEKLFF. The DNA of the CDR3 is TGTGCCAGCAGCGTAGGAGCCGCGGGCAGGAAGAATGAAAAACTGTTTTTT.

The V and J genes are TRBV7-3 and TRBJ2-2; maybe TRBD2 (5 bases). The CDR3 totals 13 residues. The germline CDR1 and CDR2 sequences are SGHTA and FQGTGA. V was cut by 0 bases and J by 8 bases, with 7 bases left in between. The CDR3 is CASSLTVAGELFF. The CDR3 nucleotides are TGTGCCAGCAGCTTAACGGTAGCGGGGGAGCTGTTTTTT.

This sequence joins TRBV10-1 and TRBJ2-1; TRBD2 matches 10 bases. Trimming at V came to 10 bases and at J to 6 bases, leaving 12 bases not matched to a gene. The CDR3 runs to 15 residues. The germline V gene encodes CDR1 WNHNN and CDR2 SYGVQD (reference sequence). The CDR3 nucleotides read TGCGCCACACAACGGACTAGCGGCTTCGGCAATGAGCAGTTCTTC. This translates into CATQRTSGFGNEQFF.

The J gene is TRBJ1-3, the V gene TRBV6-5, with D maybe TRBD1 (6 bases). Trimming shortened V by 0 bases and J by 0 bases, and 6 bases separated the two germline ends. The CDR3 runs to 15 residues. The germline gives CDR1 MNHEY, CDR2 SVGAGI. The DNA of the CDR3 is TGTGCCAGCAGTTACTCGGACAGCTCTGGAAACACCATATATTTT. It specifies CASSYSDSSGNTIYF.

The rearrangement joins TRBV27 to TRBJ2-7, with 11 bases fitting TRBD2. V lost 3 bases, J lost 4 bases, and 8 bases stayed unmatched. This CDR3 region has 16 residues. Germline CDR1 reads MNHEY; CDR2 reads SMNVEV (reference sequence). The chain's CDR3 is CASSLDVAGGPYEQYF. The CDR3 DNA is TGTGCCAGCAGTTTGGACGTAGCGGGAGGGCCTTACGAGCAGTACTTC.

The V gene is TRBV28, the J gene TRBJ1-4; a possible D gene is TRBD1 (6 bases). Per germline, CDR1 MDHEN and CDR2 SYDVKM. V was cut by 5 bases and J by 8 bases, with 15 bases left in between. The length of the CDR3 is 14 residues. The DNA of the CDR3 is TGTGCCAGCAGTCCCCCAGGGGTTGGGGAAAAACTGTTTTTT. Its translation is CASSPPGVGEKLFF.